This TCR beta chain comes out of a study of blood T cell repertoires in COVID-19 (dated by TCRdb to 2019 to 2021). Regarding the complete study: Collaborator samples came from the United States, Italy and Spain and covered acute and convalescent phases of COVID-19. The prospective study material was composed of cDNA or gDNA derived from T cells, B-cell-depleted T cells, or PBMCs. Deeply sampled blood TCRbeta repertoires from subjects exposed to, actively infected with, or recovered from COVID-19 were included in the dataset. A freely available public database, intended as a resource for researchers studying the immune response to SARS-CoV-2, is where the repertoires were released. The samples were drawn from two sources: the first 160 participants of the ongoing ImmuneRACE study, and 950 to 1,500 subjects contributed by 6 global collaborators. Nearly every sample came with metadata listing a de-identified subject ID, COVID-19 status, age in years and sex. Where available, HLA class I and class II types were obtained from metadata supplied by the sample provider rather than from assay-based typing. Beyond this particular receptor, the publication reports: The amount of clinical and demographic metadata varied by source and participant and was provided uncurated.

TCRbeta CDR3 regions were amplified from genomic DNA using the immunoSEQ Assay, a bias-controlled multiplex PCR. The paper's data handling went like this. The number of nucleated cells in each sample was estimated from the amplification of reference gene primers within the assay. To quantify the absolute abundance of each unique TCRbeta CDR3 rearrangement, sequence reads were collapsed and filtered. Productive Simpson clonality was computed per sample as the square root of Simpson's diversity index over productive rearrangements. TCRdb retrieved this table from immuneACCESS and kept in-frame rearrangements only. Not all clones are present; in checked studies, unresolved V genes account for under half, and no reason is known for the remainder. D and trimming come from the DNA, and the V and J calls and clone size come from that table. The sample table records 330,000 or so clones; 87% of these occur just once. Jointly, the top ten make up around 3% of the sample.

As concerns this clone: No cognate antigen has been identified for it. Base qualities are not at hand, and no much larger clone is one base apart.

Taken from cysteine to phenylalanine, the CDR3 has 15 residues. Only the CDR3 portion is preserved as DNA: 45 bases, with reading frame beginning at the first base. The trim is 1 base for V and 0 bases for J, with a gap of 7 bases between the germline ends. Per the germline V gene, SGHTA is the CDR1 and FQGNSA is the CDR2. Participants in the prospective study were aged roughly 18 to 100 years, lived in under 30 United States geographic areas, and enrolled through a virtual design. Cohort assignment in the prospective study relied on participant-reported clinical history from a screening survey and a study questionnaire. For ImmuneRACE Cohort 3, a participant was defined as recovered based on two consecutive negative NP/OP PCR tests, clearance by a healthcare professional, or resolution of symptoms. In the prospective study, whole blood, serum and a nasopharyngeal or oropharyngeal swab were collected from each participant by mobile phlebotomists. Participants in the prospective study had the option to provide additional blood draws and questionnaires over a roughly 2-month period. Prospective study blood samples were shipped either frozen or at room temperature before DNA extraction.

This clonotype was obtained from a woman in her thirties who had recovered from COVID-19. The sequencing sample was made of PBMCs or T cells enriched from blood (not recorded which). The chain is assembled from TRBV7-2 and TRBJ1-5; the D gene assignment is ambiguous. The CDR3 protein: CASSLGLNSNQPQHF. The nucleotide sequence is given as TGTGCCAGCAGCTTAGGACTTAATAGCAATCAGCCCCAGCATTTT. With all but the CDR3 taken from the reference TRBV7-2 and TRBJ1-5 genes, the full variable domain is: GAGVSQSPSNKVTEKGKDVELRCDPISGHTALYWYRQSLGQGLEFLIYFQGNSAPDKSGLPSDRFSAERTGGSVSTLTIQRTQQEDSAVYLCASSLGLNSNQPQHFGDGTRLSIL.